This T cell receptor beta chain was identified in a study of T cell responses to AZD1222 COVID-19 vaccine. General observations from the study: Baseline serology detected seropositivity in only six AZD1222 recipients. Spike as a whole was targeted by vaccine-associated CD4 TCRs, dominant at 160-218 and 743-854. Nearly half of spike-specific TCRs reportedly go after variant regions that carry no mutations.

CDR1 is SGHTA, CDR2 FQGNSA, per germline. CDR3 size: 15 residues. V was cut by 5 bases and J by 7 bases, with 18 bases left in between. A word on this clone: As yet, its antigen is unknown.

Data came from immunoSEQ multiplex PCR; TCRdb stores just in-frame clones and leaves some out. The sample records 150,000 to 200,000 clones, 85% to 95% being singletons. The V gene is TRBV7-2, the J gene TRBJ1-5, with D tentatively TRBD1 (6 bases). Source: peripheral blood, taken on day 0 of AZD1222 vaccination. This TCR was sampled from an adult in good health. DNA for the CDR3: TGTGCCAGCAGCCCTGGGGGAGGGGGGTTGCAGCCCCAGCATTTT. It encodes CASSPGGGGLQPQHF.